The rows below give T cell receptor beta chains drawn from one sample of a study of identical twins. TCRdb used MiXCR to reprocess the 5' RACE reads, holding one entry per CDR3 protein. The sample holds hundreds of thousands of distinct CDR3 sequences; more than 9% are singletons and the top ten take around 1.5%. A further study also used this sample, focusing on yellow fever vaccine responses in identical twins.

Source material: PBMCs. Receptor source: a woman aged 18-29 years in good health. Both conserved end residues are part of each CDR3. Each record gives: V gene, J gene, clone size, D gene, CDR3 protein, CDR3 DNA. D genes are given only for firm matches. Rows may omit the clone size; those that give it use once, few, many or a size class.

V: TRBV7-9
J: TRBJ1-2
size: -
D: TRBD1
CDR3: CASSYIDREGYTF
DNA: TGTGCCAGCAGCTACATCGACAGGGAGGGCTACACCTTC

V: TRBV7-9
J: TRBJ1-2
size: -
D: -
CDR3: CASSLGAANYGYTF
DNA: TGTGCCAGCAGCTTAGGGGCAGCTAACTATGGCTACACCTTC

V: TRBV5-1
J: TRBJ1-4
size: few
D: -
CDR3: CASTETGRTNEKLFF
DNA: TGCGCCAGCACCGAAACAGGGAGGACTAATGAAAAACTGTTTTTT

V: TRBV29-1
J: TRBJ2-1
size: many
D: TRBD2
CDR3: CSVEGGAGGAYNEQFF
DNA: TGCAGCGTTGAAGGTGGGGCGGGGGGAGCTTACAATGAGCAGTTCTTC

V: TRBV20-1
J: TRBJ2-3
size: -
D: TRBD2
CDR3: CSADGGGTDTQYF
DNA: TGCAGTGCCGACGGGGGGGGGACAGATACGCAGTATTTT

V: TRBV29-1
J: TRBJ1-1
size: few
D: TRBD1
CDR3: CSALGQGEAFF
DNA: TGCAGCGCTTTAGGACAGGGCGAAGCTTTCTTT

V: TRBV24-1
J: TRBJ1-1
size: few
D: -
CDR3: CATSDSTWTEAFF
DNA: TGTGCCACCAGTGATTCGACCTGGACTGAAGCTTTCTTT

V: TRBV2
J: TRBJ1-4
size: -
D: -
CDR3: CASSKGGGPNEKLFF
DNA: TGTGCCAGCAGCAAAGGTGGGGGACCAAATGAAAAACTGTTTTTT

V: TRBV12-3/TRBV12-4
J: TRBJ1-1
size: few
D: -
CDR3: CASSSSPGGAFVFF
DNA: TGTGCCAGCAGTTCGAGCCCAGGTGGGGCGTTTGTTTTCTTT

V: TRBV20-1
J: TRBJ2-1
size: many
D: -
CDR3: CSARESYNEQFF
DNA: TGCAGTGCTAGGGAGTCGTACAATGAGCAGTTCTTC

V: TRBV18
J: TRBJ1-6
size: -
D: TRBD1
CDR3: CASSPAGTDNSPLHF
DNA: TGTGCCAGCTCACCCGCCGGGACAGATAATTCACCCCTCCACTTT

V: TRBV12-3/TRBV12-4
J: TRBJ1-3
size: -
D: -
CDR3: CASSPDTQVWGNTIYF
DNA: TGTGCCAGCAGCCCCGACACCCAGGTTTGGGGAAACACCATATATTTT

V: TRBV29-1
J: TRBJ2-5
size: many
D: TRBD1
CDR3: CSVGGQGRETQYF
DNA: TGCAGCGTTGGGGGACAGGGTAGGGAGACCCAGTACTTC

V: TRBV2
J: TRBJ2-1
size: -
D: -
CDR3: CASSESRYLYNEQFF
DNA: TGTGCCAGCAGTGAATCCAGGTACCTCTACAATGAGCAGTTCTTC

V: TRBV7-9
J: TRBJ1-3
size: many
D: -
CDR3: CASSSTGFSGNTIYF
DNA: TGTGCCAGCAGCTCGACAGGCTTCTCTGGAAACACCATATATTTT

V: TRBV10-1
J: TRBJ1-2
size: few
D: -
CDR3: CASSLGTTTGGYTF
DNA: TGCGCCAGCAGTCTTGGGACAACGACGGGTGGCTACACCTTC

V: TRBV7-9
J: TRBJ2-5
size: few
D: -
CDR3: CASSTGQEETQYF
DNA: TGTGCCAGCAGCACAGGGCAAGAAGAGACCCAGTACTTC

V: TRBV15
J: TRBJ2-5
size: -
D: TRBD1
CDR3: CATSRGGQGQETQYF
DNA: TGTGCCACCAGCAGAGGCGGACAGGGACAAGAGACCCAGTACTTC

V: TRBV11-2
J: TRBJ2-7
size: few
D: -
CDR3: CASSLGRYSVFSPLYEQYF
DNA: TGTGCCAGCAGCTTAGGAAGGTATTCGGTTTTTAGTCCCCTCTACGAGCAGTACTTC

V: TRBV12-3/TRBV12-4
J: TRBJ2-3
size: many
D: TRBD2
CDR3: CASGTTRTDTQYF
DNA: TGTGCCAGCGGGACTACCCGCACAGATACGCAGTATTTT

V: TRBV20-1
J: TRBJ1-2
size: -
D: -
CDR3: CSARDKDSPYGYTF
DNA: TGCAGTGCTAGAGACAAGGACAGTCCCTATGGCTACACCTTC

V: TRBV18
J: TRBJ2-1
size: few
D: -
CDR3: CASSPPNRDNEQFF
DNA: TGTGCCAGCTCACCACCGAACCGCGACAATGAGCAGTTCTTC